This entry features one T cell receptor (beta chain) sequence. PCR was performed using 60 Vbeta and 13 Jbeta primers. Method: immunoSEQ multiplex PCR; TCRdb's copy keeps in-frame clones and lacks some. The sample records about 150,000 clones, more than 80% being singletons. This specimen comes from a study of cytomegalovirus exposure and HLA in healthy donors. Trimming shortened V by 4 bases and J by 5 bases, and 18 bases separated the two germline ends. Germline loops: CDR1 SEHNR, CDR2 FQNEAQ (reference sequence). The CDR3 spans 16 residues. Sequenced sample: PBMCs. The TCR sequence derives from a male donor in good health and CMV-seronegative. J is TRBJ2-1 and V is TRBV7-9; D gene unclear. CDR3 amino acids: CASSSLPRGRNNEQFF. The DNA for the CDR3 is TGTGCCAGCAGCTCCCTCCCTCGCGGAAGGAACAATGAGCAGTTCTTC.